This is a list of T cell receptor beta chains from one sample in a study of OX40 agonist ivuxolimab in advanced cancers. The repertoire was sequenced with immunoSEQ multiplex PCR; TCRdb's copy has only in-frame clones and lacks some. The sample has some 70,000 clones, roughly 88% seen once. The sample consisted of CD4+ or CD8+ T cells sorted from blood, taken in a trial of the OX40 agonist ivuxolimab. The receptor source for this set is an adult with an advanced solid tumor such as melanoma, head and neck, liver or kidney cancer. CDR3s include the opening cysteine and the closing phenylalanine or tryptophan. A D gene is named only where the DNA matches it firmly. For some rows the clone size is stated as once, few or many, or as a class when expanded; others skip it.

cdr3_nt,cdr3_aa,d_call,v_call,cdr3_length,clone_size,j_call
TGTGCCAGCAGCACCGGGACAGGGTTGGCAGATACGCAGTATTTT,CASSTGTGLADTQYF,TRBD1,TRBV7-3,15,-,TRBJ2-3
TGTGCCAGTAGTACTTACTACGAGCAGTACTTC,CASSTYYEQYF,-,TRBV19,11,-,TRBJ2-7
TGTGCCAGCAGCTCCCCTGGGGCAGGGGGCTTCACCGGGGAGCTGTTTTTT,CASSSPGAGGFTGELFF,TRBD1,TRBV5-6,17,-,TRBJ2-2
TGTGCCAGCAGCACGGGGGGGAGCGGGAGGGCGTACAATGAGCAGTTCTTC,CASSTGGSGRAYNEQFF,TRBD2,TRBV7-9,17,-,TRBJ2-1
TGTGCTAGTGGTTTGGCCGGGGAGACCCAGTACTTC,CASGLAGETQYF,-,TRBV12-5,12,-,TRBJ2-5
TGTGCCAGTAGGTTCGGAGACTTGAACACCGGGGAGCTGTTTTTT,CASRFGDLNTGELFF,-,TRBV19,15,once,TRBJ2-2
TGTGCCATCAGTGACAGGACTAGTTACAATGAGCAGTTCTTC,CAISDRTSYNEQFF,TRBD2,TRBV10-3,14,few,TRBJ2-1
TGTGCCAGCAGCCGACTAGCGGGAGGTCTCCGCTACTCTGGGGCCAACGTCCTGACTTTC,CASSRLAGGLRYSGANVLTF,TRBD2,TRBV5-8,20,-,TRBJ2-6
TGTGCCAGCAGTCAGGACAGGGTAATCATCTACGAGCAGTACTTC,CASSQDRVIIYEQYF,TRBD1,TRBV6-5,15,-,TRBJ2-7
TGTGCCAGCAGCTCCCAGGCACCGAACTCTGGAAACACCATATATTTT,CASSSQAPNSGNTIYF,-,TRBV7-2,16,-,TRBJ1-3
TGTGCCAGCAGTTTAAGTCCGGTCTATGGCTACACCTTC,CASSLSPVYGYTF,-,TRBV28,13,-,TRBJ1-2
TGCGCCAGCAGCCAAGGAAGGACTAGCGGCCAAGAGACCCAGTACTTC,CASSQGRTSGQETQYF,TRBD2,TRBV4-1,16,-,TRBJ2-5